The entry that follows covers one T cell receptor (beta chain) sequence. Survey-level immunoSEQ sequencing profiled the TCR beta repertoire. Profiled with immunoSEQ multiplex PCR; TCRdb holds only in-frame clones, not every one. In the table there are around 54,000 clones, just over 90% of which are singletons. CDR3 length equals 13 residues. CDR1 and CDR2 from the germline V gene are MDHEN and SYDVKM. The germline V and J ends were trimmed by 7 bases and 4 bases, with 11 bases remaining between them. The sample consisted of PBMCs. This sequence joins TRBV28 and TRBJ1-5; D unclear. This TCR was sampled from a man aged 35 to 55 with rheumatoid arthritis. The CDR3 region is CASIPGVNQPQHF. The CDR3 coding sequence is TGTGCCAGCATCCCGGGAGTGAATCAGCCCCAGCATTTT.